What follows is one T cell receptor (beta chain) and its context. This CDR3 has 17 residues. Unmatched junction bases numbered 13, after V lost 3 bases and J lost 4 bases. Germline CDR1 SGHRS, CDR2 YFSETQ. The method was immunoSEQ multiplex PCR; TCRdb's version includes in-frame clones alone and lacks a portion of them. The table includes about 12,000 clones, over 85% detected once. The data were taken from a study of technical replicates of blood from a few donors. Sequences were obtained from PBMCs. The clonotype was recovered from a human donor in good health. J is TRBJ2-5 and V is TRBV5-1; 9 nucleotides align to TRBD2. This CDR3 is CASSSNLGTSIGETQYF. The CDR3, as DNA: TGCGCCAGCAGCTCCAATCTCGGGACTAGCATCGGAGAGACCCAGTACTTC. Full variable domain (missing parts from reference TRBV5-1 and TRBJ2-5): KAGVTQTPRYLIKTRGQQVTLSCSPISGHRSVSWYQQTPGQGLQFLFEYFSETQRNKGNFPGRFSGRQFSNSRSEMNVSTLELGDSALYLCASSSNLGTSIGETQYFGPGTRLLVL.